The entry that follows covers one T cell receptor beta chain sequence. All donors came from Russia, were Caucasian and healthy, and spanned ages about 6 to 100. There are 13 residues in the CDR3. Losses at the gene ends were 5 bases for V and 5 bases for J; bases not matched to a gene: 5. Per the germline V gene, CDR1 is SEHNR and CDR2 is FQNEAQ (reference sequence). This entry is derived from a study of blood T cells in healthy people across ages. A second PCR of about 6 to 12 cycles used a sample-barcoded 5' primer and a J-beta primer mix. Each CDR3 protein is one row after TCRdb ran MiXCR on the 5' RACE reads. The sample lists approximately 1.5 million distinct CDR3 sequences; less than 45% were seen once.

Sequences were obtained from blood. This chain links TRBV7-9 with TRBJ2-7; 8 positions agree with TRBD1. This TCR was recovered from a woman under 30 in good health. In DNA, the CDR3 is TGTGCCAGCAGCCGGACAGGGCTCCACGAGCAGTACTTC. Its translation is CASSRTGLHEQYF.